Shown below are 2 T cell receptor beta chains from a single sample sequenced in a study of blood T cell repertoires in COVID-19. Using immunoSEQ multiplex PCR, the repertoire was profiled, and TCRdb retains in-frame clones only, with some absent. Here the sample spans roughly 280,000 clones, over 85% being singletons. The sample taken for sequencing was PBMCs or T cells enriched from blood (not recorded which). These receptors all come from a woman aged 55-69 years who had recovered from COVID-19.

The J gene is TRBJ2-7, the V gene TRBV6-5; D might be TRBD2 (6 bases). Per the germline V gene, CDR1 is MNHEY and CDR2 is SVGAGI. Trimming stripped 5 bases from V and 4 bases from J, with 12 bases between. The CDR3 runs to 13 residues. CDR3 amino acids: CASSISGPYEQYF. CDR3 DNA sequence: TGTGCCAGCAGTATTAGCGGACCATACGAGCAGTACTTC.

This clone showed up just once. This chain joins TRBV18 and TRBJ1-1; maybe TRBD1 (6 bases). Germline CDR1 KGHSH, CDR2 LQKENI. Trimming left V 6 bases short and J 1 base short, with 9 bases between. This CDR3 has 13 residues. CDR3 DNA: TGTGCCAGCTCTTCGGACAGGAACACTGAAGCTTTCTTT. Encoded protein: CASSSDRNTEAFF.